Detailed here is one T cell receptor beta chain. Its cognate antigen is unknown. These data come from a study of chemoradiotherapy in HPV16-positive cancers. Study overall: A couple of HPV16-positive patients' cells yielded candidate HPV-specific clones and common motifs.

Study results and caveats: During treatment, candidate HPV-specific clones and E7-related motifs expanded in tumor.

The junction had 13 bases not matched to a gene; V was cut back by 6 bases and J by 6 bases. Germline CDR1 reads SNHLY; CDR2 reads FYNNEI. CDR3 length equals 15 residues. Generated by immunoSEQ multiplex PCR, the TCRdb table keeps only in-frame clones and is missing some. Found here are over 35,000 clones, more than 75% of them singletons; the top ten hold 4.5% to 6.5%. The J gene is TRBJ1-1, the V gene TRBV2; 7 positions match TRBD1. This receptor was taken from a human donor with HPV-associated anogenital cancer. This specimen was blood, taken from a patient who underwent chemoradiotherapy. The CDR3 protein is CASRNRGQRHAEAFF. The CDR3, as DNA: TGTGCCAGCAGGAACAGGGGCCAACGGCACGCTGAAGCTTTCTTT.